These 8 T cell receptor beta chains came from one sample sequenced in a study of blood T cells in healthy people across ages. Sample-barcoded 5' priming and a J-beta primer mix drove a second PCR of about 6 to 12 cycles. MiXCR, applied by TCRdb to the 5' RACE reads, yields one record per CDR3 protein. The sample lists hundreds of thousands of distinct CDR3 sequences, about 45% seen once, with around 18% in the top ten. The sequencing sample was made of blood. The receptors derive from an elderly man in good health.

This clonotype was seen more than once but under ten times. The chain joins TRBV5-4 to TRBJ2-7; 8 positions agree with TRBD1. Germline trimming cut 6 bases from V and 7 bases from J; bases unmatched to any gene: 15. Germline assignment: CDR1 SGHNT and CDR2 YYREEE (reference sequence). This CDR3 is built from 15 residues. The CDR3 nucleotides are TGTGCCAGCACCGCCGTCCGAACAGGGGGGAGTGAGCAGTACTTC. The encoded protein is CASTAVRTGGSEQYF. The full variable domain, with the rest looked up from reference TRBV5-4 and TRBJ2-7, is ETGVTQSPTHLIKTRGQQVTLRCSSQSGHNTVSWYQQALGQGPQFIFQYYREEENGRGNFPPRFSGLQFPNYSSELNVNALELDDSALYLCASTAVRTGGSEQYFGPGTRLTVT.

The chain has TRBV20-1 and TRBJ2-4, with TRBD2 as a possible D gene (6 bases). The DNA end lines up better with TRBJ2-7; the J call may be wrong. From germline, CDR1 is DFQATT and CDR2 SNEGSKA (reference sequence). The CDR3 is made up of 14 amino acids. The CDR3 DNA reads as TGCAGTGCTAGAGATAAACCGGGAGAAGACGAGCAGTACTTC. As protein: CSARDKPGEDEQYF.

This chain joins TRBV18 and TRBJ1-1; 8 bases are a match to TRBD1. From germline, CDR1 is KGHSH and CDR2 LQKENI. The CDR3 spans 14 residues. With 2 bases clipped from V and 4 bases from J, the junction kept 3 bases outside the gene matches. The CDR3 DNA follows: TGTGCCAGCTCACCATCAGGGGGCTTCACTGAAGCTTTCTTT. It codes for CASSPSGGFTEAFF.

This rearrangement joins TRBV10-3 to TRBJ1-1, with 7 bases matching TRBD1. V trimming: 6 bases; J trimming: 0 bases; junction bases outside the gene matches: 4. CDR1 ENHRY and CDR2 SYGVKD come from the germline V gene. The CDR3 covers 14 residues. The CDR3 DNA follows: TGTGCCATCAGACCGACAGGGATGAACACTGAAGCTTTCTTT. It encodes CAIRPTGMNTEAFF.

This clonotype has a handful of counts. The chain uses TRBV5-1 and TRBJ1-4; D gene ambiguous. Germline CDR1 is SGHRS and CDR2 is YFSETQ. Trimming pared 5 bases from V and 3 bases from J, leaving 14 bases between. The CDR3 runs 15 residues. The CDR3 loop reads CASSFSGVSNEKLFF. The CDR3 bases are TGCGCCAGCAGTTTCTCGGGAGTCTCTAATGAAAAACTGTTTTTT.

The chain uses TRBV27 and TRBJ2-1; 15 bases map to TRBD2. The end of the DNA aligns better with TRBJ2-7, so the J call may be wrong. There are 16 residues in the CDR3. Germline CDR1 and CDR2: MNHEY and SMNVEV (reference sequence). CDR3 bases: TGTGCCAGCAGTTTGGGGACTAGCGGGAGGCGCAATGAGCAGTACTTC. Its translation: CASSLGTSGRRNEQYF.

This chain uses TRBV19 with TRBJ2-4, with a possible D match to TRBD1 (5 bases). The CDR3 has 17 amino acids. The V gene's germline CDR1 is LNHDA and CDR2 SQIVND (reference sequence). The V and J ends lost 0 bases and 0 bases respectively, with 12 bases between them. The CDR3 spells CASSIDGAGIAKNIQYF. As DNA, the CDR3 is TGTGCCAGTAGTATAGATGGGGCAGGTATAGCCAAAAACATTCAGTACTTC.

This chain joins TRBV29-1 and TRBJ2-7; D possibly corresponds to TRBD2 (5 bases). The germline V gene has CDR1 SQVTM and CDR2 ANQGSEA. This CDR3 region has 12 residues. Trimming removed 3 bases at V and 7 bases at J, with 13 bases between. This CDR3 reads CSVDQKRGEQYF. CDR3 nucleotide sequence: TGCAGCGTTGACCAAAAACGAGGGGAGCAGTACTTC.